Presented here are 20 T cell receptor beta chains from one specimen sequenced in a study of control samples from healthy donors and cancer patients. Profiling relied on immunoSEQ multiplex PCR, and the TCRdb table lists in-frame clones only, not all of them. The data hold 120,000 or so clones, with approximately 87% observed a single time. Input material: PBMCs. The receptor source for this set is a woman aged 55-69 years with lung cancer.

V is TRBV4-2 and J is TRBJ1-6; maybe TRBD1 (5 bases). The CDR3 spans 11 residues. Trimming took off 1 base at V and 15 bases at J, with 7 bases between the two ends. Germline-derived CDR1 and CDR2 are LGHNA and YNFKEQ. The chain's CDR3 is CASSQAGGLHF. In DNA, the CDR3 is TGTGCCAGCAGCCAAGCCGGGGGCCTCCACTTT.

The chain is built from TRBV19 and TRBJ1-5; 7 bases match TRBD1. Trimming removed 5 bases from V and 4 bases from J; junction bases left unmatched: 8. Germline CDR1 reads LNHDA; CDR2 reads SQIVND (reference sequence). The CDR3 sequence is 15 residues long. CDR3 in amino acids: CASSDGTASNQPQHF. The CDR3 DNA reads TGTGCCAGTAGTGATGGGACAGCCAGTAATCAGCCCCAGCATTTT.

V is TRBV29-1 and J is TRBJ1-4; possibly TRBD1 for D (5 bases). The V end lost 4 bases, the J end lost 7 bases, and 16 bases lay between the germline ends. Germline CDR1 is SQVTM and CDR2 is ANQGSEA. The CDR3 contains 14 residues. CDR3 loop: CSVALSWGGEKLFF. The CDR3 coding sequence is TGCAGCGTTGCCCTCTCATGGGGGGGTGAAAAACTGTTTTTT.

V and J are TRBV19 and TRBJ1-2; D gene ambiguous. The CDR3 is 15 amino acids. Trimming left V 2 bases short and J 8 bases short, with 18 bases between. CDR1 and CDR2 from the germline V gene are LNHDA and SQIVND (reference sequence). The CDR3 DNA reads as TGTGCCAGTAGTATATATGGCCAGGAGGTCAGCGGCTACACCTTC. The encoded protein is CASSIYGQEVSGYTF.

The chain couples TRBV23-1 to TRBJ1-5, with 8 positions matching TRBD1. TRBV23-1 is filed as an ORF, its function uncertain. The CDR3 covers 15 residues. The V gene end was trimmed by 4 bases and the J gene end by 7 bases; junction bases not matched to a gene: 9. CDR3 region: CASSPAGGVGQPQHF. The CDR3 DNA is TGCGCCAGCAGTCCGGCAGGGGGCGTCGGACAGCCCCAGCATTTT.

This clone was recorded at least ten times. This chain connects TRBV28 to TRBJ1-1; TRBD1 is a possible D gene (6 bases). V gave up 0 bases and J gave up 11 bases, with 10 bases separating them. The CDR3 is 12 amino acids. Germline V gives CDR1 MDHEN, CDR2 SYDVKM. The CDR3 here is CASSLWGAGAFF. Written as DNA, the CDR3 is TGTGCCAGCAGTTTATGGGGGGCTGGGGCTTTCTTT.

The gene calls are TRBV6-1 and TRBJ2-3; D remains ambiguous. Germline assignment: CDR1 MNHNS and CDR2 SASEGT. The CDR3 spans 16 residues. V lost 1 base and J lost 3, with 14 bases in between. CDR3 nucleotide sequence: TGTGCCAGCAGTGAAGAGAAAGTGGTCGCGACAGATACGCAGTATTTT. Residues: CASSEEKVVATDTQYF.

This chain links TRBV6-5 with TRBJ1-1; perhaps TRBD1 as D (6 bases). Per germline, CDR1 MNHEY and CDR2 SVGAGI. Trimming removed 6 bases from V and 0 bases from J, with 11 bases in between. This CDR3 is 14 amino acids long. As DNA, the CDR3 is TGTGCCAGCAGAGGGGGAGATATGAACACTGAAGCTTTCTTT. Translation: CASRGGDMNTEAFF.

This sequence joins TRBV11-2 and TRBJ2-5; D is undetermined. V was cut by 5 bases and J by 7 bases, with 14 bases left in between. CDR1 is SGHAT and CDR2 is FQNNGV in the germline V gene. This CDR3 region has 13 residues. DNA for the CDR3: TGTGCCAGCAGCCAGAATCCTAGTGGGACCCAGTACTTC. It encodes CASSQNPSGTQYF. Supplemented by reference TRBV11-2 and TRBJ2-5, the full variable domain reads EAGVAQSPRYKIIEKRQSVAFWCNPISGHATLYWYQQILGQGPKLLIQFQNNGVVDDSQLPKDRFSAERLKGVDSTLKIQPAKLEDSAVYLCASSQNPSGTQYFGPGTRLLVL.

V and J are TRBV5-5 and TRBJ2-7; TRBD1 agrees at 9 bases. V gave up 3 bases and J gave up 1 base; unmatched junction bases: 5. This CDR3 contains 15 residues. Germline V gives CDR1 SGHKS, CDR2 YYEKEE (reference sequence). CDR3 bases: TGTGCCAGCAGCTCGGCGGGACAGGGATCCTACGAGCAGTACTTC. It encodes CASSSAGQGSYEQYF.

The chain links TRBV5-1 to TRBJ1-1; D not resolved. Germline CDR1 SGHRS, CDR2 YFSETQ. CDR3 size: 14 residues. V gave up 0 bases and J gave up 4 bases, with 10 bases separating them. CDR3 in amino acids: CASSLVQIGTEAFF. The CDR3, as DNA: TGCGCCAGCAGCTTGGTTCAAATCGGCACTGAAGCTTTCTTT.

The chain joins TRBV3-1 (or the pseudogene TRBV3-2) to TRBJ1-5, with D unresolved. The CDR3 runs 16 residues. Germline loops: CDR1 LGHDT, CDR2 YNNKEL (reference sequence). The V and J ends lost 1 base and 2 bases respectively, with 12 bases between them. The CDR3, as DNA: TGTGCCAGCAGCCAAGGGCCACCCCCGCGCAATCAGCCCCAGCATTTT. Its translation is CASSQGPPPRNQPQHF.

The chain links TRBV3-1 (or the pseudogene TRBV3-2) to TRBJ1-2; 11 nucleotides match TRBD1. Germline V gene data show CDR1 as LGHDT and CDR2 as YNNKEL (reference sequence). The CDR3 length is 16 residues. Unmatched junction bases numbered 6, after V lost 0 bases and J lost 6 bases. CDR3: CASSQDSGQGGHGYTF. The DNA for the CDR3 is TGTGCCAGCAGCCAAGACTCGGGACAGGGGGGCCATGGCTACACCTTC.

CDR3 DNA sequence: TGTGCCAGCAGCGTAGGGACAGGGGGCATTCAGCCCCAGCATTTT. Translating gives CASSVGTGGIQPQHF. This chain connects TRBV7-8 to TRBJ1-5, with TRBD1 matching 12 bases. CDR1 and CDR2 from the germline V gene are SGHVS and FQNEAQ. After removal of 5 bases from V and 6 bases from J, the junction contained 5 bases not matched to a gene. This CDR3 spans 15 amino acids.

The rearrangement links TRBV29-1 to TRBJ1-3, with 7 bases matching TRBD1. The CDR3 is 14 residues long. The ends lost 6 bases at V and 0 bases at J; junction bases unmatched: 5. Germline-derived CDR1 and CDR2 are SQVTM and ANQGSEA. The CDR3 nucleotides are TGCAGCGTCTCAGGGGGTGACTCTGGAAACACCATATATTTT. The encoded protein is CSVSGGDSGNTIYF.

Concerning this clone itself: Additional DNA sequences in this sample encode the identical CDR3. CDR3 DNA sequence: TGTGCCAGCAGCCTACTAGCGACTAACACCGGGGAGCTGTTTTTT. This sequence encodes CASSLLATNTGELFF. V is TRBV7-9 and J is TRBJ2-2, with TRBD2 matching 7 bases. V was clipped by 5 bases and J by 2 bases; unmatched bases: 5. CDR1 is SEHNR, CDR2 FQNEAQ, per germline (reference sequence). The CDR3 is made up of 15 amino acids.

The genes are TRBV2 and TRBJ2-1; D remains ambiguous. V was cut by 6 bases and J by 4 bases, with 4 bases left in between. Germline assignment: CDR1 SNHLY and CDR2 FYNNEI. This CDR3 region has 11 residues. CDR3: CASREYNEQFF. CDR3 coding DNA: TGTGCCAGCAGGGAATACAATGAGCAGTTCTTC. Supplemented by reference TRBV2 and TRBJ2-1, the full variable domain reads EPEVTQTPSHQVTQMGQEVILRCVPISNHLYFYWYRQILGQKVEFLVSFYNNEISEKSEIFDDQFSVERPDGSNFTLKIRSTKLEDSAMYFCASREYNEQFFGPGTRLTVL.

The count of this clone is one. This chain joins TRBV19 and TRBJ2-3; tentatively, D is TRBD2 (6 bases). V lost 5 bases to trimming and J lost 5 bases, with 23 bases between them. Germline assignment: CDR1 LNHDA and CDR2 SQIVND (reference sequence). CDR3 length: 17 amino acids. The CDR3 nucleotides are TGTGCCAGTAGTGCCCGACCGGGACTCTTGCGCGGAGATACGCAGTATTTT. Translation gives CASSARPGLLRGDTQYF.

The chain uses TRBV2 and TRBJ2-7; the match to TRBD2 covers 10 bases. Germline CDR1 and CDR2: SNHLY and FYNNEI. There are 16 residues in the CDR3. V was clipped by 2 bases and J by 4 bases; unmatched bases: 8. CDR3 DNA sequence: TGTGCCAGCAGTGAAAGGGGACTAGCGAACTCTTACGAGCAGTACTTC. It specifies CASSERGLANSYEQYF.

The chain has TRBV28 and TRBJ1-5; no reliable D call. V was cut by 4 bases and J by 7 bases, with 8 bases left in between. CDR3 length: 12 residues. CDR1 is MDHEN, CDR2 SYDVKM, per germline. The chain's CDR3 is CASSSLSQPQHF. As DNA, the CDR3 is TGTGCCAGCAGTTCCCTGTCCCAGCCCCAGCATTTT.